The source of this TCR beta chain is a study of cytomegalovirus exposure and HLA in healthy donors. Study at large: Of all 400 or so donors who were genotyped, about 84% belonged to the Caucasian-associated ancestry cluster.

The study, taken as a whole, reports: Some V segments (TRBV6-2 and TRBV6-3 among them) were excluded as indistinguishable. Later on, an analysis showed TCR association rates differing by HLA locus, with DRB1 the most and HLA-C the fewest. Trimming of TCR beta V- and J-genes showed a link, identified in a later analysis, to a missense DCLRE1C variant.

A multiplex PCR was run with 60 Vbeta primers and 13 Jbeta primers. The data were produced by immunoSEQ multiplex PCR, yet TCRdb's version contains in-frame clones alone and is incomplete. The sample contains over 70,000 clones, approximately 74% of which appear only once. A note on this clone: The antigen is undetermined.

CDR3 length: 15 amino acids. Trimming shortened V by 5 bases and J by 6 bases, and 17 bases separated the two germline ends. Germline V gene lookup returns CDR1 KGHSH and CDR2 LQKENI. The TCR sequence derives from a man younger than 40 in good health and CMV-seropositive. The sequencing sample was made of PBMCs. This sequence joins TRBV18 and TRBJ2-1; D is possibly TRBD2 (5 bases). The DNA for the CDR3 is TGTGCCAGCTCATCCCGGACCCCGGGGAGCAATGAGCAGTTCTTC. It encodes CASSSRTPGSNEQFF.